Sequencing of this TCR beta chain was carried out in a study of human T cells and chemical hapten exposure. The wider study: Weekly scalp doses of diphenylcyclopropenone were given to patients during the approximately 25-week study. Small pooled library volume differences mainly caused per-sample TCR yield variation.

Source study methods: Counting gave a median of approximately 96,000 TCRs per sample, with values ranging from about 23,224 to 700,000. TCRdb independently ran MiXCR on the RACE reads; one entry per CDR3 protein. TCRdb, not the authors, supplied the V and J calls. The sample consists of 300,000 to 450,000 distinct CDR3 sequences, more than 4.5% of them appearing once. The time point: pre-sensitization, week 0. Treatment of the sample: therapeutic diphenylcyclopropenone sensitization with weekly scalp DPC. Total RNA came from unfractionated whole blood. The CDR3 contains 15 residues. V lost 0 bases and J lost 5, with 14 bases in between. CDR1 and CDR2 from the germline V gene are SGHKS and YYEKEE (reference sequence).

The sequence derives from a woman between 45 and 65 years old with alopecia areata. Some clones in this sample may be carry-over from other donors' samples. This specimen consisted of whole blood, obtained in connection with sensitization to the hapten diphenylcyclopropenone (DPC). The chain combines TRBV5-5 with TRBJ2-5; D not resolved. CDR3 loop: CASSLGTVYGETQYF. The CDR3 DNA follows: TGTGCCAGCAGCTTGGGGACCGTCTATGGGGAGACCCAGTACTTC. The whole variable domain, filled in from reference TRBV5-5 and TRBJ2-5, reads DAGVTQSPTHLIKTRGQQVTLRCSPISGHKSVSWYQQVLGQGPQFIFQYYEKEERGRGNFPDRFSARQFPNYSSELNVNALLLGDSALYLCASSLGTVYGETQYFGPGTRLLVL.